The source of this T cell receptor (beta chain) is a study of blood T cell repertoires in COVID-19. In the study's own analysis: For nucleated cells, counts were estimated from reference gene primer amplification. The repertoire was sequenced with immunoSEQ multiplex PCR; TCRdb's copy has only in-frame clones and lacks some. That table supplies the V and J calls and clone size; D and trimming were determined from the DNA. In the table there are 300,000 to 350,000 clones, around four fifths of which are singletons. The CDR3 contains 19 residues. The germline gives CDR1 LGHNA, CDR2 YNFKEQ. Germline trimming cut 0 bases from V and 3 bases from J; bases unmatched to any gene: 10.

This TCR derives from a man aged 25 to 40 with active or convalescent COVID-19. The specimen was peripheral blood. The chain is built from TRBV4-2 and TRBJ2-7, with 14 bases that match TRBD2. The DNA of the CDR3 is TGTGCCAGCAGCCAAGATGGGACTAGCGGGGGCGGAACGGGCTACGAGCAGTACTTC. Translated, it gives CASSQDGTSGGGTGYEQYF.